The clone carrying this TCR beta chain was counted between two and nine times. Its antigen is unknown. The authors made TCR beta libraries by quantitative 5'-RACE with molecular barcodes. TCRdb fed the 5' RACE reads into MiXCR, producing one record per CDR3 protein. The repertoire holds roughly 150,000 distinct CDR3 sequences, with about 7.3% as singletons. The sample is drawn from a study of CD8 T cells in ankylosing spondylitis. Study-level results: Ankylosing spondylitis blood seemed to carry a telltale TCR beta motif made of eight highly homologous variants. The study looked at matched synovial fluid samples from ankylosing spondylitis patients. Disease-linked clones were reported to be significantly enriched there.

V was pared by 0 bases and J by 0 bases, with 12 bases between. The CDR3 is made up of 18 amino acids. The V gene's germline CDR1 is MGHRA and CDR2 YSYEKL. The receptor's source is a female donor with ankylosing spondylitis or in good health (not recorded which). The chain links TRBV4-1 to TRBJ1-6; D is uncertain. What was sequenced was blood, either unsorted or a sorted T cell fraction (not recorded which). The CDR3, as DNA: TGCGCCAGCAGCCAAGATGCGGCCAGAAGCTCCTATAATTCACCCCTCCACTTT. It is translated as CASSQDAARSSYNSPLHF.